This note documents a single T cell receptor beta chain sequence. Its binding antigen is unknown. No base qualities exist here, and no much larger clone lies one base off it. The data are from a study of T cell repertoires in cytomegalovirus infection (dated by TCRdb to about 2019). Broadly, across the study: Donor HLA type was relevant to the analysis, because carriage of CMV infection together with the matching HLA type was indicated by public TCR beta signatures. General study outcomes and caveats: Carriers of CMV infection plus the relevant HLA type were discriminated by the cumulative frequency of public TCR beta family members in the study cohort and in an independent approximately 360-donor cohort. The ex vivo response was dominated by HLA-C-restricted CMV-specific TCR beta clonotypes, which also provided the single most frequent clonotype in two of eight donors.

The instrument given in TCRdb is Illumina HiSeq 1500. The public reads were quality trimmed at Q25 with fastp and then assembled into clones with MiXCR by TCRdb, keeping productive beta chains. Duplicate CDR3 protein sequences are folded into a single record with the most common DNA and genes. The sample contains 350,000 to 450,000 distinct CDR3 sequences, around 18% of them found a single time. The ten largest clones represent approximately 10% of the sample. The V end gives up 7 bases and the J end 3 bases, leaving 5 bases in the junction not matched to a gene. As encoded in the germline V gene (reference sequence), CDR1 is LNHDA while CDR2 is SQIVND. The CDR3 goes from the cysteine to the phenylalanine over 14 residues. The DNA shown is the 42-base CDR3, in frame from base 1.

Recombination connected TRBV19 to TRBJ2-2, with 7 junctional bases fitting TRBD1. This sequence originates from a human donor in good health (CMV status not recorded). Some clones in this sample may be carry-over from other donors' samples. The sequenced sample consisted of PBMCs. The DNA reads as follows: TGTGCCAGTATTGGGGACAGATACACCGGGGAGCTGTTTTTT. The encoded protein is CASIGDRYTGELFF.